This TCR beta chain was retrieved from a study of cytomegalovirus exposure and HLA in healthy donors. CDR3 length: 13 residues. Trimming removed 6 bases at V and 9 bases at J, with 14 bases between. CDR1 SNHLY and CDR2 FYNNEI come from the germline V gene. Both 60 Vbeta primers and 13 Jbeta primers went into the PCR. TCRdb keeps only in-frame clones here, not all; method: immunoSEQ multiplex PCR. The table includes fewer than 250,000 clones, around 85% detected once. This chain uses TRBV2 with TRBJ2-2; tentative D call: TRBD1 (6 bases). The sample comprised PBMCs. The receptor was isolated from a girl aged 2 to 9 in good health and CMV-seronegative. This CDR3 reads CASRGDRFRELFF. Written as DNA, the CDR3 is TGTGCCAGCAGGGGAGACAGGTTCCGGGAGCTGTTTTTT.